What follows are 3 T cell receptor beta chains derived from one specimen sequenced in a study of cytomegalovirus exposure and HLA in healthy donors. The study ran its PCR with 60 Vbeta and 13 Jbeta primers. Here immunoSEQ multiplex PCR was the method, and the copy in TCRdb shows in-frame clones only, minus some. The profile shows 90,000 to 140,000 clones, nearly 80% of them singletons. Sequences were obtained from PBMCs. Every receptor here comes from a man younger than 45 in good health and CMV-seronegative.

The chain uses TRBV6-5 and TRBJ2-5, with D possibly TRBD1 on 5 matching bases. The J call is uncertain, as TRBJ2-7 better fits the DNA end. Germline CDR1 is MNHEY and CDR2 is SVGAGI. CDR3 length equals 12 residues. The CDR3 here is CASSLPGYEQYF. CDR3 sequence (DNA): TGTGCCAGCTCCCTTCCAGGGTACGAGCAGTACTTC.

V is TRBV6-1 and J is TRBJ2-7, with 8 bases identical to TRBD1. V gave up 4 bases and J gave up 5 bases; unmatched junction bases: 7. Germline CDR1 and CDR2: MNHNS and SASEGT. The CDR3 contains 14 residues. The CDR3 coding sequence is TGTGCCAGCAGTGTGGACAGGGACACCAACGAGCAGTACTTC. Encoded protein: CASSVDRDTNEQYF.

The chain is built from TRBV5-4 and TRBJ2-7, with TRBD2 matching over 9 bases. In germline, CDR1 is SGHNT, CDR2 YYREEE (reference sequence). The CDR3 is 16 residues long. Trimming at V came to 5 bases and at J to 3 bases, leaving 12 bases not matched to a gene. CDR3 bases: TGTGCCAGCAGGGCCGGGACTAGCAGATCAAGCTACGAGCAGTACTTC. This gives the protein CASRAGTSRSSYEQYF.